This is a list of T cell receptor beta chains from one sample in a study of shared clonotypes between healthy human individuals. Some clones are missing from TCRdb's copy, which holds only in-frame ones; the method was immunoSEQ multiplex PCR. The sample has approximately 620,000 clones; around 97% are singletons. Sequenced sample: naive CD4+ T cells sorted from blood. These receptors were obtained from a woman between 25 and 40 years old in good health. CDR3s include the opening cysteine and the closing phenylalanine or tryptophan. Fields, in order: clone size, J gene, V gene, D gene, CDR3 length, CDR3 protein, CDR3 DNA. A D gene is named only where the DNA matches it firmly. For some rows the clone size is stated as once, few or many, or as a class when expanded; others skip it.

>few|TRBJ1-1|TRBV7-8|NA|13
CASSRGVNTEAFF
TGTGCCAGCAGCCGCGGGGTGAACACTGAAGCTTTCTTT
>NA|TRBJ1-1|TRBV5-1|NA|16
CASSANPGTTNTEAFF
TGCGCCAGCAGCGCAAACCCCGGGACAACTAACACTGAAGCTTTCTTT
>NA|TRBJ2-1|TRBV27|TRBD2|17
CASSLRTSGRVKREQFF
TGTGCCAGCAGTTTGCGGACTAGCGGGAGGGTTAAGCGTGAGCAGTTCTTC
>NA|TRBJ2-1|TRBV5-1|TRBD2|15
CASSPGLADSGEQFF
TGCGCCAGCAGCCCCGGACTAGCTGACTCGGGTGAGCAGTTCTTC
>NA|TRBJ2-5|TRBV18|NA|16
CASSQGQVFNMWTQYF
TGTGCCAGCTCACAGGGACAAGTATTCAACATGTGGACCCAGTACTTC
>NA|TRBJ2-2|TRBV5-8|TRBD2|18
CASSSSPLAGELTGELFF
TGTGCCAGCAGCTCCTCTCCCCTAGCGGGAGAACTCACCGGGGAGCTGTTTTTT
>NA|TRBJ2-5|TRBV28|TRBD2|15
CASCRGLAGVETQYF
TGTGCCAGCTGCCGGGGACTAGCGGGAGTAGAGACCCAGTACTTC
>NA|TRBJ2-7|TRBV27|TRBD1|16
CASSERGTGGFSEQYF
TGTGCCAGCAGCGAACGGGGAACAGGGGGCTTCTCCGAGCAGTACTTC
>NA|TRBJ2-5|TRBV29-1|NA|12
CSVDRGTETQYF
TGCAGCGTTGATAGAGGGACCGAGACCCAGTACTTC
>NA|TRBJ2-4|TRBV28|TRBD1|16
CASSLSGQGRRNIQYF
TGTGCCAGCAGTTTGTCGGGACAGGGGAGGCGAAACATTCAGTACTTC
>NA|TRBJ2-7|TRBV20-1|NA|11
CSARNTREQYF
TGCAGTGCTAGAAACACAAGGGAGCAGTACTTC
>NA|TRBJ1-1|TRBV5-4|NA|15
CASSLGSGTFTEAFF
TGTGCCAGCAGCTTAGGATCAGGGACTTTCACTGAAGCTTTCTTT
>NA|TRBJ2-2|TRBV23-1|NA|16
CASSQFIQTRGGELFF
TGCGCCAGCAGTCAATTCATCCAGACGCGAGGCGGGGAGCTGTTTTTT
>once|TRBJ2-7|TRBV4-1|NA|16
CASSQDTGTYSYEQYF
TGCGCCAGCAGCCAAGATACCGGGACGTACTCCTACGAGCAGTACTTC
>NA|TRBJ2-1|TRBV4-1|TRBD2|17
CASSQDQGTSGRPRQFF
TGCGCCAGCAGCCAAGATCAGGGGACTAGCGGGAGGCCAAGGCAGTTCTTC
>NA|TRBJ2-2|TRBV28|TRBD2|15
CASSLLAGGTGELFF
TGTGCCAGCAGCTTACTAGCGGGAGGAACCGGGGAGCTGTTTTTT
>NA|TRBJ2-7|TRBV6-1|NA|11
CASSEHYEQYF
TGTGCCAGCAGTGAACACTACGAGCAGTACTTC
>once|TRBJ1-3|TRBV10-2|NA|15
CASRESRGSGNTIYF
TGCGCCAGCAGGGAGTCGAGGGGCTCTGGAAACACCATATATTTT
>NA|TRBJ2-7|TRBV5-6|NA|14
CASSLVGPPYEQYF
TGTGCCAGCAGCTTGGTGGGCCCCCCCTACGAGCAGTACTTC
>NA|TRBJ2-2|TRBV7-2|NA|15
CASESGAPRWAELFF
TGTGCCAGCGAAAGCGGAGCACCCAGGTGGGCGGAGCTGTTTTTT
>NA|TRBJ2-3|TRBV19|NA|14
CASSSGDSTDTQYF
TGTGCCAGTAGTTCAGGGGACAGCACAGATACGCAGTATTTT
>NA|TRBJ2-1|TRBV11-3|TRBD1|12
CASSQGAAEQFF
TGTGCCAGCAGCCAGGGGGCGGCTGAGCAGTTCTTC
>NA|TRBJ2-7|TRBV28|TRBD1|15
CASSSGQDRSYEQYF
TGTGCCAGCAGTTCGGGACAGGACCGCTCCTACGAGCAGTACTTC
>NA|TRBJ2-7|TRBV28|TRBD1|15
CASKDGQGAASEQYF
TGTGCCAGCAAGGATGGACAGGGAGCCGCTAGCGAGCAGTACTTC
>once|TRBJ1-2|TRBV28|TRBD1|13
CASSPGTVLGYTF
TGTGCCAGCAGTCCCGGGACAGTTCTAGGCTACACCTTC
>NA|TRBJ2-7|TRBV19|TRBD1|15
CASSSPRTGRGEQYF
TGTGCCAGTAGTAGCCCCCGGACAGGGCGTGGCGAGCAGTACTTC
>NA|TRBJ2-5|TRBV5-1|TRBD2|15
CASSWGVGGPREQYF
TGCGCCAGCAGCTGGGGCGTGGGAGGGCCTCGGGAGCAGTACTTC
>NA|TRBJ1-1|TRBV6-5|NA|15
CASSWSLRRDTEAFF
TGTGCCAGCAGTTGGAGCCTGAGGAGGGACACTGAAGCTTTCTTT
>NA|TRBJ2-1|TRBV28|TRBD2|18
CASRISGLAGRSVNEQFF
TGTGCCAGCAGGATCTCTGGACTAGCGGGGAGAAGCGTAAATGAGCAGTTCTTC
>NA|TRBJ1-2|TRBV25-1|NA|15
CASSDIGRVVGGYTF
TGTGCCAGCAGTGATATCGGCAGGGTAGTTGGTGGCTACACCTTC
>NA|TRBJ1-2|TRBV6-5|NA|13
CAGSTTTEGPYTF
TGTGCCGGATCCACAACGACCGAGGGTCCCTACACCTTC
>NA|TRBJ2-7|TRBV28|NA|13
CASKRREKHEQYF
TGTGCCAGCAAACGCCGGGAGAAACACGAGCAGTACTTC
>NA|TRBJ1-6|TRBV6-1|NA|12
CASSLTARRLHF
TGTGCCAGCTCGCTAACCGCCCGACGCCTCCACTTT
>NA|TRBJ2-7|TRBV27|NA|13
CASSWMGAYEQYF
TGTGCCAGCAGTTGGATGGGGGCCTACGAGCAGTACTTC
>NA|TRBJ2-3|TRBV6-5|TRBD1|16
CASSYDQGAPVDTQYF
TGTGCCAGCAGTTACGATCAGGGGGCGCCTGTGGATACGCAGTATTTT
>NA|TRBJ2-1|TRBV23-1|NA|17
CASSPQGGARSYNEQFF
TGCGCCAGCAGTCCCCAAGGCGGGGCCCGCTCCTACAATGAGCAGTTCTTC
>once|TRBJ2-1|TRBV30|TRBD2|13
CGMEREGLNEQFF
TGTGGGATGGAGCGGGAGGGACTCAATGAGCAGTTCTTC
>NA|TRBJ2-3|TRBV5-1|TRBD2|15
CASSPSGTRGNTQYF
TGCGCCAGCAGCCCTTCCGGGACTAGGGGGAATACGCAGTATTTT
>NA|TRBJ1-1|TRBV13|NA|13
CASSFSPNTEAFF
TGTGCCAGCAGCTTCTCTCCGAACACTGAAGCTTTCTTT
>NA|TRBJ1-1|TRBV11-3|TRBD1|14
CASSLTQGASEAFF
TGTGCCAGCAGCTTAACGCAGGGGGCGAGTGAAGCTTTCTTT
>NA|TRBJ2-1|TRBV27|NA|13
CAVLGGGNNEQFF
TGTGCCGTCTTGGGGGGCGGTAACAATGAGCAGTTCTTC
>NA|TRBJ2-7|TRBV5-1|NA|12
CASSPAGYEQYF
TGCGCCAGCAGCCCGGCCGGATACGAGCAGTACTTC
>NA|TRBJ1-2|TRBV14|NA|13
CASSQDYRGGYTF
TGTGCCAGCAGCCAAGATTACAGAGGCGGCTACACCTTC
>NA|TRBJ1-3|TRBV5-6|NA|14
CASTPRGSGNTIYF
TGTGCCAGCACCCCCCGGGGCTCTGGAAACACCATATATTTT
>NA|TRBJ1-6|TRBV19|NA|15
CATPPSGPIDSPLHF
TGTGCCACCCCCCCGTCTGGGCCCATCGACTCACCCCTCCACTTT
>NA|TRBJ1-1|TRBV19|NA|12
CASSIGWAEAFF
TGTGCCAGTAGTATCGGGTGGGCTGAAGCTTTCTTT
>NA|TRBJ2-5|TRBV18|NA|15
CASSPGAITGETQYF
TGTGCCAGCTCACCGGGGGCTATCACTGGTGAGACCCAGTACTTC
>NA|TRBJ1-4|TRBV11-2|NA|11
CASSSLEKLFF
TGTGCCAGCAGCTCACTCGAAAAACTGTTTTTT
>NA|TRBJ2-2|TRBV5-1|TRBD2|18
CASSPGLAGGRYTGELFF
TGCGCCAGCAGCCCGGGACTAGCGGGAGGCCGATACACCGGGGAGCTGTTTTTT
>NA|TRBJ1-5|TRBV19|NA|14
CASSITGGNQPQHF
TGTGCCAGTAGTATAACGGGAGGCAATCAGCCCCAGCATTTT
>NA|TRBJ2-3|TRBV28|NA|16
CASSMGGAGHTDTQYF
TGTGCCAGCAGCATGGGGGGAGCGGGACACACAGATACGCAGTATTTT
>NA|TRBJ2-4|TRBV5-1|NA|17
CASSLGGTTGRGNIQYF
TGCGCCAGCAGCTTGGGTGGGACGACCGGCAGGGGAAACATTCAGTACTTC
>once|TRBJ1-4|TRBV18|NA|12
CASSPGDEKLFF
TGTGCCAGCTCACCAGGGGATGAAAAACTGTTTTTT
>NA|TRBJ2-7|TRBV18|TRBD2|18
CASSPLNSGTRGVYEQYF
TGTGCCAGCTCTCCGCTAAACTCCGGGACTAGGGGAGTTTACGAGCAGTACTTC
>NA|TRBJ2-7|TRBV4-2|NA|17
CASSPSSAQMRDYEQYF
TGTGCCAGCAGCCCCTCTAGCGCTCAGATGAGGGACTACGAGCAGTACTTC
>NA|TRBJ1-5|TRBV10-3|NA|12
CAISGPNQPQHF
TGTGCCATCAGTGGTCCCAATCAGCCCCAGCATTTT
>NA|TRBJ2-4|TRBV10-1|TRBD2|15
CASSLAGGQENIQYF
TGCGCCAGCAGCCTGGCGGGAGGGCAAGAAAACATTCAGTACTTC
>NA|TRBJ1-5|TRBV4-1|NA|13
CASSQYSSTPQHF
TGCGCCAGCAGCCAATACTCAAGTACGCCCCAGCATTTT
>NA|TRBJ2-6|TRBV28|NA|16
CASSRMVLSGANVLTF
TGTGCCAGCAGTAGGATGGTCCTCTCTGGGGCCAACGTCCTGACTTTC